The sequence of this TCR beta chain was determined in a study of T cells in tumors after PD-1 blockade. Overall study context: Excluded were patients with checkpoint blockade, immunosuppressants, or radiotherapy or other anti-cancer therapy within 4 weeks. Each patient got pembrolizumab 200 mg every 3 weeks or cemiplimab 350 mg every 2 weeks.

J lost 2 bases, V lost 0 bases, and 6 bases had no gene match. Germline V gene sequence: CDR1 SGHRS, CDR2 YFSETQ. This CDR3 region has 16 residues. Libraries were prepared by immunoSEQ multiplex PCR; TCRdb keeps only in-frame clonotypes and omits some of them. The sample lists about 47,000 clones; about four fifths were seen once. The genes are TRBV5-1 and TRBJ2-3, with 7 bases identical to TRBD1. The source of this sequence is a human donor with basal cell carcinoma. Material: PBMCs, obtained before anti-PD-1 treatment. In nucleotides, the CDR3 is TGCGCCAGCAGCTTGGGGTCAGGGGGTTTCACAGATACGCAGTATTTT. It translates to CASSLGSGGFTDTQYF.